This T cell receptor beta chain was identified in a study of T cells in tuberculosis. Study at large: T cells were selected with CD1B tetramers loaded with glucose monomycolate. This South African cohort compared adolescents with or without latent tuberculosis against adults with active tuberculosis. General study results and limits: Samples were chosen by availability of cryopreserved specimens.

Of note for this clone: The antigen remains undetermined.

The time point is: new active TB diagnosis, blood taken before or within 7 days of starting treatment. HIV-seronegative South African adults aged 18 years or older had newly diagnosed active tuberculosis. The V gene's germline CDR1 is SEHNR and CDR2 FQNEAQ (reference sequence). The junction had 10 bases not matched to a gene; V was cut back by 5 bases and J by 4 bases. There are 15 residues in the CDR3. Only in-frame clones appear in the TCRdb table, and some are missing; sequencing was by immunoSEQ multiplex PCR. Of about 33,000 clones in the sample, about 91% were seen once. The sequencing used PBMCs, collected at tuberculosis diagnosis. This receptor was obtained from an adult with tuberculosis. Some clones in this sample may be carry-over from other donors' samples. V gene TRBV7-9 combines with J gene TRBJ1-2; 7 bases fit TRBD1. CDR3 amino acids: CASSKLRGQGYGYTF. CDR3 DNA: TGTGCCAGCAGCAAATTGAGGGGGCAGGGCTATGGCTACACCTTC.